A selection of T cell receptor beta chains follows, all from one sample in a study of regulatory T cells in long-lasting Graves disease. TCRdb re-called the multiplex PCR reads through MiXCR, storing one row per CDR3 protein. This table holds hundreds of thousands of distinct CDR3 sequences, 15% found once. These data were also filed under a second study, of T cells in Graves' hyperthyroidism and ophthalmopathy.

The sequenced sample was peripheral blood mononuclear cells (PBMCs), obtained at new diagnosis, from a patient treated with antithyroid drugs. The receptors were gathered from a woman in her 40s with Graves disease. Both conserved end residues are part of each CDR3. The D gene is left open where the match is weak. Size is stated for part of the rows, as once, few or many counts, or as a class when the clone is expanded.

TRBV12-3/TRBV12-4	many	-	15	TRBJ2-1	TGTGCCAGCAGCGCTACACCGGGACAAGGCGATGAGCAGTTCTTC	CASSATPGQGDEQFF
TRBV7-9	many	TRBD2	18	TRBJ2-5	TGTGCCAGCAGCTTAGCAATCCCGGGACTAGCGGGAGCAGAGACCCAGTACTTC	CASSLAIPGLAGAETQYF
TRBV2	-	-	14	TRBJ1-1	TGTGCCAGCAGTGAGGGCAGTACCGGCACTGAAGCTTTCTTT	CASSEGSTGTEAFF
TRBV28	-	-	15	TRBJ1-5	TGTGCCAGCAGTTTATGGAGGGAGTCGTTTCAGCCCCAGCATTTT	CASSLWRESFQPQHF
TRBV28	many	-	16	TRBJ2-7	TGTGCCAGCAGTTTGACTAGGGGCCAGGACCTCTACGAGCAGTACTTC	CASSLTRGQDLYEQYF
TRBV5-7	few	-	19	TRBJ1-2	TGTGCCAGCAGCCCCCGACCCTCCCCGGACAGAGATTTCTTCTATGGCTACACCTTC	CASSPRPSPDRDFFYGYTF
TRBV6-1	-	TRBD2	17	TRBJ2-2	TGTGCCAGCAGAAACCCCGGGACTAGCCTTCGCACCGGGGAGCTGTTTTTT	CASRNPGTSLRTGELFF
TRBV28	many	-	18	TRBJ2-7	TGTGCCAGCAGTTTAGGTAGGGTCACTGTAATACGCCCGGGCGAGCAGTACTTC	CASSLGRVTVIRPGEQYF
TRBV11-3	many	TRBD1	15	TRBJ2-7	TGTGCCAGCAGCTTTGCGACAGGGGGAGTTTACGAGCAGTACTTC	CASSFATGGVYEQYF
TRBV10-3	many	TRBD2	16	TRBJ2-2	TGTGCCATCAGTAGGGGACTAGGGGCGAACACCGGGGAGCTGTTTTTT	CAISRGLGANTGELFF
TRBV5-6	-	-	15	TRBJ2-7	TGTGCCGGCAGCGTATCGGAGGGGAGACCCTACGAGCAGTACTTC	CAGSVSEGRPYEQYF
TRBV10-2	many	-	12	TRBJ2-1	TGCGCCAGCACGGGCTTCCTCGATGAGCAGTTCTTC	CASTGFLDEQFF
TRBV19	few	TRBD1	16	TRBJ2-2	TGTGCCAGTAGTATTATAAGAGGACAGGGGTACGGGGAGCTGTTTTTT	CASSIIRGQGYGELFF